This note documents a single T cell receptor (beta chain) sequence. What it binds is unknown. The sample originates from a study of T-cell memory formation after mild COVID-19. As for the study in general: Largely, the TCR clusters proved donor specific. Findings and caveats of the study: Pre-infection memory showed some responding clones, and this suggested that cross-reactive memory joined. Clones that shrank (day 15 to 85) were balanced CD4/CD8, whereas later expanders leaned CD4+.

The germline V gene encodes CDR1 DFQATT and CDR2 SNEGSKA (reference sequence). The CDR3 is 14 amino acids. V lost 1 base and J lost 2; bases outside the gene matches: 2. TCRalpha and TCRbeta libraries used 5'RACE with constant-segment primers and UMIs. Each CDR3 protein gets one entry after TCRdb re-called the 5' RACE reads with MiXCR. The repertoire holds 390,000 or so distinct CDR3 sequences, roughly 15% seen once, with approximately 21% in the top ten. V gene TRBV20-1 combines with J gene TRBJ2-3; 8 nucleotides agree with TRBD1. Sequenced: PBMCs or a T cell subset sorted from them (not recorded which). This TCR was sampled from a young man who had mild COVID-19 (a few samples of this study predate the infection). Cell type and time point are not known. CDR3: CSARGRGPTDTQYF. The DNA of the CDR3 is TGCAGTGCTAGAGGCAGGGGGCCCACAGATACGCAGTATTTT.